The 5 T cell receptor beta chains given below trace back to one sample, sequenced in a study of identical twins. TCRdb reanalysed the 5' RACE reads using MiXCR and keeps one entry per CDR3 protein. The table lists more than 400,000 distinct CDR3 sequences, around 15% of them singletons. These data were also reused for a study on yellow fever vaccine responses in identical twins.

Sequencing was carried out using CD4+ T cells sorted from blood. The receptors here all came from a woman younger than 30 in good health.

V and J are TRBV5-5 and TRBJ2-1; D remains ambiguous. CDR3 length: 13 residues. Germline values: CDR1 SGHKS, CDR2 YYEKEE (reference sequence). Trimming removed 4 bases at V and 7 bases at J, with 12 bases between. The CDR3 DNA sequence: TGTGCCAGCAGCCGGGCGTCCGAGAATGAGCAGTTCTTC. Translating gives CASSRASENEQFF.

In its sample, this clonotype was seen a few times. V usage is TRBV15 and J usage is TRBJ2-3; 12 bases map to TRBD2. The trim removed 4 bases at V and 0 bases at J, leaving 2 bases unmatched. Germline CDR1 is LNHNV and CDR2 is YYDKDF (reference sequence). This CDR3 has 16 amino acids. CDR3 in amino acids: CATSNGLAGSTDTQYF. For the CDR3, the DNA is TGTGCCACCAGCAATGGACTAGCGGGGAGCACAGATACGCAGTATTTT.

This clonotype was detected only a few times. The rearrangement links TRBV28 to TRBJ2-4; a weak D match, TRBD1 (7 bases). The CDR3 contains 14 residues. Germline V gene lookup returns CDR1 MDHEN and CDR2 SYDVKM. The V and J ends lost 6 bases and 6 bases respectively, with 15 bases between them. The CDR3 DNA is TGTGCCAGCAGAAAATCAGGGGGGAGAAACATTCAGTACTTC. This gives the protein CASRKSGGRNIQYF.

The gene calls are TRBV10-3 and TRBJ2-1, with D uncertain. V was clipped by 3 bases and J by 10 bases, with 7 bases between them. Germline CDR1 and CDR2: ENHRY and SYGVKD. There are 11 residues in the CDR3. For the CDR3, the DNA is TGTGCCATCAGTGACAAAAAGGAGCAGTTCTTC. Its translation: CAISDKKEQFF.

V usage is TRBV3-1 and J usage is TRBJ1-4; D possibly corresponds to TRBD1 (6 bases). This CDR3 comprises 14 residues. Germline V gene lookup returns CDR1 LGHDT and CDR2 YNNKEL (reference sequence). The V end lost 5 bases, the J end lost 7 bases, and 14 bases lay between the germline ends. DNA for the CDR3: TGTGCCAGCAGCTCAGGGGCGGCAGGTGAAAAACTGTTTTTT. This gives the protein CASSSGAAGEKLFF.